This entry lists 21 T cell receptor beta chains sequenced from one sample in a study of ipilimumab plus nivolumab after autologous stem cell transplantation. Only in-frame clones appear in the TCRdb table, and some are missing; sequencing was by immunoSEQ multiplex PCR. Of tens of thousands of clones listed, 74% were seen once; the top ten hold roughly 25%. Sequenced here: PBMCs, sampled in a trial of ipilimumab plus nivolumab as post-transplant consolidation. These receptors all stem from a male donor with diffuse large B-cell lymphoma.

This chain uses TRBV2 with TRBJ2-2; D unclear. The CDR3 length is 13 residues. Germline-derived CDR1 and CDR2 are SNHLY and FYNNEI. The V end was cut by 6 bases, the J end by 5 bases, with 10 bases between. The CDR3 region is CASRGWGTGELFF. CDR3 bases: TGTGCCAGCAGGGGGTGGGGAACCGGGGAGCTGTTTTTT.

This clone turned up a few times. J is TRBJ1-1 and V is TRBV5-1; unclear D gene. CDR1 SGHRS and CDR2 YFSETQ come from the germline V gene. The CDR3 is 13 amino acids. V was trimmed by 1 base and J by 3 bases, leaving 7 bases between them. CDR3 DNA: TGCGCCAGCAGCTTGTTCGCATACACTGAAGCTTTCTTT. It codes for CASSLFAYTEAFF.

The rearrangement joins TRBV7-3 to TRBJ1-2; D is unclear. The germline CDR1 and CDR2 sequences are SGHTA and FQGTGA. The V gene lost 2 bases and the J gene lost 4 bases, with 8 bases spanning the gap. This CDR3 comprises 13 residues. The CDR3 bases are TGTGCCAGCAGCTTAGGATGGTCCTATGGCTACACCTTC. Amino acid sequence: CASSLGWSYGYTF.

The chain couples TRBV19 to TRBJ1-5; TRBD1 agrees at 7 bases. Per the germline V gene, CDR1 is LNHDA and CDR2 is SQIVND (reference sequence). The CDR3 spans 15 residues. The V and J ends lost 3 bases and 7 bases, in that order; junction bases with no gene match: 9. The CDR3 bases are TGTGCCAGTAGTATCCTTCCAGGGGGAGACCAGCCCCAGCATTTT. The encoded protein is CASSILPGGDQPQHF.

This clone was seen a few times. The chain combines TRBV5-1 with TRBJ1-1, with D unclear. The germline V gene has CDR1 SGHRS and CDR2 YFSETQ. V lost 4 bases and J 1 base, leaving 11 bases between the germline ends. This CDR3 is 14 amino acids long. This chain's CDR3 is CASSPPGTNTEAFF. CDR3 coding DNA: TGCGCCAGCAGCCCACCAGGTACGAACACTGAAGCTTTCTTT.

This clone is judged medium-sized. The chain carries TRBV7-2 and TRBJ1-1; D not resolved. This CDR3 is 16 amino acids long. V was pared by 4 bases and J by 2 bases, with 17 bases between. The V gene's germline CDR1 is SGHTA and CDR2 FQGNSA. The CDR3 bases are TGTGCCAGCAGCTCGGGGAGAGCATTCGGAAACACTGAAGCTTTCTTT. The encoded protein is CASSSGRAFGNTEAFF.

This sequence joins TRBV6-1 and TRBJ1-2, with 7 bases identical to TRBD1. CDR3 length equals 13 residues. The junction had 6 bases not matched to a gene; V was cut back by 8 bases and J by 3 bases. Germline V gene sequence: CDR1 MNHNS, CDR2 SASEGT. CDR3 nucleotide sequence: TGTGCCAGCGCAACCCAGGGGGACTATGGCTACACCTTC. It is translated as CASATQGDYGYTF.

The chain couples TRBV5-4 to TRBJ2-7, with TRBD1 matching 7 bases. Per germline, CDR1 SGHNT and CDR2 YYREEE (reference sequence). CDR3 size: 15 residues. The trim removed 4 bases at V and 3 bases at J, leaving 10 bases unmatched. In nucleotides, the CDR3 is TGTGCCAGCAGCACATACCGGGACAGCATCTACGAGCAGTACTTC. Translation gives CASSTYRDSIYEQYF.

Of note for this clone: The sample has other DNA sequences that encode this CDR3 too. The chain has TRBV9 and TRBJ2-1; D ambiguous. The CDR3 loop spans 12 amino acids. The germline V and J ends were trimmed by 4 bases and 8 bases, with 10 bases remaining between them. CDR1 is SGDLS, CDR2 YYNGEE, per germline. The CDR3 region is CASSPGGYEQFF. The DNA for the CDR3 is TGTGCCAGCAGCCCTGGTGGGTATGAGCAGTTCTTC.

The V gene is TRBV5-6, the J gene TRBJ1-4, with unresolved D. The germline V and J ends were trimmed by 0 bases and 8 bases, with 11 bases remaining between them. The germline V gene has CDR1 SGHDT and CDR2 YYEEEE. The length of the CDR3 is 14 residues. Here the CDR3 reads CASSLEWGSEKLFF. As DNA, the CDR3 is TGTGCCAGCAGCTTGGAATGGGGTAGCGAAAAACTGTTTTTT.

As DNA, the CDR3 is TGTGCCAGCAGCTCCGGAGCGGGGGGGCCCGCCGGGGAGCTGTTTTTT. It translates to CASSSGAGGPAGELFF. This rearrangement joins TRBV11-2 to TRBJ2-2, with 10 bases fitting TRBD2. Germline assignment: CDR1 SGHAT and CDR2 FQNNGV. V lost 4 bases and J lost 6; bases outside the gene matches: 8. The CDR3 contains 16 residues.

The genes are TRBV6-1 and TRBJ1-5; D possibly corresponds to TRBD1 (6 bases). Germline loops: CDR1 MNHNS, CDR2 SASEGT. The CDR3 is 15 amino acids. The ends were cut back, 1 base at V and 5 bases at J, with 12 bases in the middle. The CDR3: CASSEGRTAYQPQHF. In DNA, the CDR3 is TGTGCCAGCAGTGAAGGAAGGACAGCTTATCAGCCCCAGCATTTT.

V gene TRBV12-5 combines with J gene TRBJ2-3; TRBD2 is a possible D gene (5 bases). CDR1 LGHNT and CDR2 FRNRAP come from the germline V gene. V lost 2 bases and J lost 5, with 11 bases in between. This CDR3 spans 14 amino acids. The CDR3 sequence: CASGLSSGGDTQYF. In nucleotides, the CDR3 is TGTGCTAGTGGTTTGTCCAGCGGAGGAGATACGCAGTATTTT.

The rearrangement joins TRBV21-1 to TRBJ2-1; the table assigns TRBD2, which was not confirmed against the DNA. TRBV21-1 is classified as a pseudogene. The CDR3 covers 22 residues. CDR3 amino acids: CASSKVGQGRNSGRYSYNEQFF. CDR3 coding DNA: TGTGCCAGCAGCAAAGTTGGACAGGGAAGGAATAGCGGGAGGTACTCCTACAATGAGCAGTTCTTC.

The chain uses TRBV6-6 and TRBJ2-7; tentative D call: TRBD1 (5 bases). The V end lost 0 bases, the J end lost 3 bases, and 9 bases lay between the germline ends. Germline CDR1 MNHNY, CDR2 SVGAGI (reference sequence). The CDR3 has 14 residues. The CDR3 reads CASSYSGQNYEQYF. In DNA, the CDR3 is TGTGCCAGCAGTTACTCGGGGCAGAACTACGAGCAGTACTTC.

The chain is built from TRBV5-6 and TRBJ2-7; 7 bases align to TRBD2. The V gene end was trimmed by 0 bases and the J gene end by 2 bases; junction bases not matched to a gene: 2. CDR1 is SGHDT and CDR2 is YYEEEE in the germline V gene. The CDR3 sequence is 14 residues long. CDR3 residues: CASSLAGGAYEQYF. The DNA of the CDR3 is TGTGCCAGCAGCTTGGCGGGGGGAGCCTACGAGCAGTACTTC. The full variable domain, its missing parts supplied by reference TRBV5-6 and TRBJ2-7, is DAGVTQSPTHLIKTRGQQVTLRCSPKSGHDTVSWYQQALGQGPQFIFQYYEEEERQRGNFPDRFSGHQFPNYSSELNVNALLLGDSALYLCASSLAGGAYEQYFGPGTRLTVT.

The chain carries TRBV2 and TRBJ1-2; no definite D call. Deletions cut 6 bases from V and 6 bases from J, with 17 bases between. The CDR3 loop spans 14 amino acids. Germline V gene sequence: CDR1 SNHLY, CDR2 FYNNEI. This CDR3 is CASSAFTASNGYTF. CDR3 nucleotides: TGTGCCAGCAGCGCGTTCACGGCATCAAATGGCTACACCTTC.

V usage is TRBV29-1 and J usage is TRBJ2-1; 7 positions agree with TRBD2. This CDR3 comprises 14 residues. The germline V gene has CDR1 SQVTM and CDR2 ANQGSEA. Trimming at V came to 6 bases and at J to 0 bases, leaving 5 bases not matched to a gene. The CDR3 DNA reads TGCAGCGTCGTCTGGGGGGGCTCCTACAATGAGCAGTTCTTC. This translates into CSVVWGGSYNEQFF.

The V and J genes are TRBV29-1 and TRBJ2-4; TRBD2 matches 9 bases. Per the germline V gene, CDR1 is SQVTM and CDR2 is ANQGSEA. The V and J ends lost 0 bases and 6 bases, in that order; junction bases with no gene match: 6. The CDR3 is made up of 15 amino acids. The CDR3 loop is CSVEDPSGDLNIQYF. CDR3 in DNA: TGCAGCGTTGAAGACCCTAGCGGGGACCTAAACATTCAGTACTTC. Based on the CDR3 plus reference TRBV29-1 and TRBJ2-4, the full variable domain is SAVISQKPSRDICQRGTSLTIQCQVDSQVTMMFWYRQQPGQSLTLIATANQGSEATYESGFVIDKFPISRPNLTFSTLTVSNMSPEDSSIYLCSVEDPSGDLNIQYFGAGTRLSVL.

The V and J genes are TRBV29-1 and TRBJ1-2; perhaps TRBD1 as D (6 bases). CDR1 SQVTM and CDR2 ANQGSEA come from the germline V gene. CDR3 length: 12 amino acids. With 4 bases removed from V and 8 bases from J, the gap between germline ends came to 14 bases. The CDR3 region is CSVVKGGGGYTF. DNA for the CDR3: TGCAGCGTTGTTAAGGGGGGAGGAGGCTACACCTTC.

The rearrangement joins TRBV21-1 to TRBJ1-5; the table calls TRBD1, which could not be checked here. TRBV21-1 is classified as a pseudogene. The CDR3 consists of 17 residues. CDR3 protein: CASSMRDTDNSNQPQHF. The CDR3 DNA reads as TGTGCCAGCAGCATGAGGGACACAGACAATAGCAATCAGCCCCAGCATTTT.